Listed here is a single TCR beta chain. The V gene end was trimmed by 5 bases and the J gene end by 0 bases; junction bases not matched to a gene: 7. The CDR3 extends over 15 amino acids. Germline assignment: CDR1 SGHVS and CDR2 FQNEAQ. The data were taken from a study of shared clonotypes between healthy human individuals. Study at large: CD4 naive and memory got three plates each, CD8 naive two, CD8 memory one.

Sorted subsets were amplified in replicate PCRs using about 210 ng DNA, roughly 30,000 T cell genomes. Assay used: immunoSEQ multiplex PCR; TCRdb lists only in-frame clones, some missing. The repertoire consists of 1,500,000 or so clones, with just under 99% occurring once and the leading ten covering over 0.3%. The sequenced sample consisted of naive CD4+ T cells sorted from blood. Subset here: CD45RA+ positively selected. The sequence derives from a man younger than 40 in good health. The chain joins TRBV7-8 to TRBJ2-7, with 7 bases fitting TRBD1. CDR3 sequence reads: CASSPQDRPSYEQYF. CDR3 bases: TGTGCCAGCAGCCCCCAGGACAGGCCCTCCTACGAGCAGTACTTC.